This T cell receptor (beta chain) was sequenced for a study of shared clonotypes between healthy human individuals. Study background: Per-donor plates numbered three CD4 naive, three CD4 memory, two CD8 naive and one CD8 memory. Findings of the study overall: Few donors restricted represented genetic and exposure-history diversity.

A remark on this clone: The antigen is undetermined. A read error may produce the germline difference seen at one junction end.

CD8 memory was a combination of CD45RO+ cells and CCR7-negative CD45RA+ TemRA cells. The CDR3 sequence is 13 residues long. Per germline, CDR1 SSHAT and CDR2 FNYEAQ (reference sequence). Sequencing used immunoSEQ multiplex PCR; TCRdb keeps in-frame clones, though not all of them. The sample has fewer than 350,000 clones; around nine tenths are singletons. This chain uses TRBV7-7 with TRBJ1-1; D unresolved. The sequencing input was memory CD8+ T cells sorted from blood. Subset reported: CD45RO+ cells pooled with CCR7-negative TemRA cells. The source is a man in his late teens or twenties in good health. The CDR3 DNA reads as TGTGCTAGCAGCTGGGCCCTGAACACTGAAGCTTTCTTT. This gives the protein CASSWALNTEAFF.